This TCR beta chain comes out of a study of shared clonotypes between healthy human individuals. Naive CD8 isolation took CD45RO-negative cells positively selected for CCR7 and excluded terminally differentiated effector memory CD45RA+ cells. Every contributor of samples was a Caucasian grown-up residing in Nashville, Tennessee. Study-wide points: An effect of sequencing depth on clonotype sharing among donors was expected. Even with large depth, rarefaction showed that sorted-subset sequencing was incomplete. Of the naive CD4 clonotypes, roughly 5% were shared across several donors.

A note on this clone: Antigen: not known.

V shed 3 bases and J 7 bases; nucleotides not matched to a gene: 8. CDR1 and CDR2 (germline): ENHRY, SYGVKD. The length of the CDR3 is 15 residues. Sequencing used immunoSEQ multiplex PCR; TCRdb keeps in-frame clones, though not all of them. The table shows about 1,800,000 clones, with roughly 94% occurring only once. The sample consisted of naive CD8+ T cells sorted from blood. This sequence joins TRBV10-3 and TRBJ2-2; TRBD1 matches at 7 bases. The source of this sequence is a man between 18 and 35 years old in good health. The CDR3 loop reads CAISEGQGVVGELFF. In DNA, the CDR3 is TGTGCCATCAGTGAAGGCCAGGGGGTAGTCGGGGAGCTGTTTTTT.